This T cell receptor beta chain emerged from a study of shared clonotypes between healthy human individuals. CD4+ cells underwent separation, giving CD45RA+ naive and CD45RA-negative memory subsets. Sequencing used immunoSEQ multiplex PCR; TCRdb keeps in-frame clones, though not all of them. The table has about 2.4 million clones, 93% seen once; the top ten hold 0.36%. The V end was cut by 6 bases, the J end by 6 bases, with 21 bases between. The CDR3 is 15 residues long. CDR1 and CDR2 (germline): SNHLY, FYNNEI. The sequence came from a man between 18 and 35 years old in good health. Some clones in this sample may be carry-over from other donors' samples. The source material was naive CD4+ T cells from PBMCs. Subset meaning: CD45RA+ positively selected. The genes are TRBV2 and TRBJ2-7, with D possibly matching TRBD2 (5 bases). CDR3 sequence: CASSPEGKISLEQYF. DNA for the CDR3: TGTGCCAGCAGCCCCGAGGGCAAAATCTCCCTCGAGCAGTACTTC.